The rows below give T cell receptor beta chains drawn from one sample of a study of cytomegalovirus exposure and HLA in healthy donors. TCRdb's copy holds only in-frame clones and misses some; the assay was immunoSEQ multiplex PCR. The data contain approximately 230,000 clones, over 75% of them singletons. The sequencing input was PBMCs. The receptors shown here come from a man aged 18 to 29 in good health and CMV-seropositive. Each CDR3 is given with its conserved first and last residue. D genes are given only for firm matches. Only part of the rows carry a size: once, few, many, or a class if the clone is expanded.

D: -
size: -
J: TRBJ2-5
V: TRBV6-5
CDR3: CASSPGPETQYF
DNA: TGTGCCAGCAGTCCTGGCCCGGAGACCCAGTACTTC

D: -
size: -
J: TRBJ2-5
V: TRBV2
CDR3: CARGGSQETQYF
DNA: TGTGCCAGGGGGGGCTCCCAAGAGACCCAGTACTTC

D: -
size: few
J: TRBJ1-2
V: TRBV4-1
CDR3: CASSQGGRHPRGYTF
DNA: TGCGCCAGCAGCCAAGGGGGGCGGCATCCTCGAGGCTACACCTTC

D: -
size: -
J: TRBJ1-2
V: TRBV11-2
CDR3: CASSLAFSNYGYTF
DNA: TGTGCCAGCAGCTTAGCGTTCTCTAACTATGGCTACACCTTC

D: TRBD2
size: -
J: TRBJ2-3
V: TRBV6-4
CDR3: CATASGSTDTQYF
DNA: TGTGCCACGGCTAGCGGGAGCACAGATACGCAGTATTTT

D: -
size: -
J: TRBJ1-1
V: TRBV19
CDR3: CASAGVVYTEAFF
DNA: TGTGCCAGTGCGGGGGTAGTCTATACTGAAGCTTTCTTT

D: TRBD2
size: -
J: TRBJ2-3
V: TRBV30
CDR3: CAWSVQRTSGIPDTQYF
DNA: TGTGCCTGGAGTGTACAAAGGACTAGCGGGATCCCAGATACGCAGTATTTT

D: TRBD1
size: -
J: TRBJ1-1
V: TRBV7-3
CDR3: CASSSSRDSEAFF
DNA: TGTGCCAGCAGCTCCAGCCGGGACAGTGAAGCTTTCTTT

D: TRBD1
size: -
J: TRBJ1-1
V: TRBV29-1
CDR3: CSVEGDSRDRTKAFF
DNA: TGCAGCGTTGAAGGAGATAGCCGGGACAGGACGAAAGCTTTCTTT

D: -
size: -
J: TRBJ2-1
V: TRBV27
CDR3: CASSTSSSSYNEQFF
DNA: TGTGCCAGCAGTACCAGCAGTAGCTCCTACAATGAGCAGTTCTTC

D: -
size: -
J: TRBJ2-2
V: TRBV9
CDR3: CASSVGGTGELFF
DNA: TGTGCCAGCAGCGTAGGCGGAACCGGGGAGCTGTTTTTT

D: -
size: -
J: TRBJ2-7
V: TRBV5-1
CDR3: CASSSRNSYEQYF
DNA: TGCGCCAGCAGCTCAAGAAATTCCTACGAGCAGTACTTC

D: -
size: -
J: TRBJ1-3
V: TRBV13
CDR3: CASSSSDSSGNTIYF
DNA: TGTGCCAGCAGTTCCTCGGACAGCTCTGGAAACACCATATATTTT

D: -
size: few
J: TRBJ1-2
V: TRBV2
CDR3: CASSVDYGYTF
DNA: TGTGCCAGCAGTGTTGACTATGGCTACACCTTC

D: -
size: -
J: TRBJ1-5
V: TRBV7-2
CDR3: CASSSPGQPQHF
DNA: TGTGCCAGCAGCAGTCCTGGACAGCCCCAGCATTTT

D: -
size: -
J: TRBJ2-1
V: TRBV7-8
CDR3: CASSTERGVEQFF
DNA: TGTGCCAGCAGCACCGAGAGGGGGGTTGAGCAGTTCTTC

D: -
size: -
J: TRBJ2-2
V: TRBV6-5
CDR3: CASSFRLVLNTGELFF
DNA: TGTGCCAGCAGTTTCCGACTAGTCCTAAACACCGGGGAGCTGTTTTTT

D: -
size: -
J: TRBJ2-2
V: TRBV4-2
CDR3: CASNQEVANTGELFF
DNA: TGTGCCAGCAACCAAGAAGTGGCAAACACCGGGGAGCTGTTTTTT

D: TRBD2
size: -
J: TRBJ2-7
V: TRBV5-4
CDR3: CASSYGGLAGAHEQYF
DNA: TGTGCCAGCAGCTATGGAGGACTAGCGGGAGCCCACGAGCAGTACTTC

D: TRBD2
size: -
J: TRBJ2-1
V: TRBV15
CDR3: CATSRGAGEGNEQFF
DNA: TGTGCCACCAGCAGAGGGGCGGGAGAGGGAAATGAGCAGTTCTTC

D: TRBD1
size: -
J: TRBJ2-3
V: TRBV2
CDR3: CASSEGQGTDTQYF
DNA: TGTGCCAGCAGTGAGGGACAGGGAACAGATACGCAGTATTTT

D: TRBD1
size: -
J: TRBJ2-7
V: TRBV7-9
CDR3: CASSPDDRGPYEQYF
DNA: TGTGCCAGCAGCCCCGACGACAGGGGGCCCTACGAGCAGTACTTC